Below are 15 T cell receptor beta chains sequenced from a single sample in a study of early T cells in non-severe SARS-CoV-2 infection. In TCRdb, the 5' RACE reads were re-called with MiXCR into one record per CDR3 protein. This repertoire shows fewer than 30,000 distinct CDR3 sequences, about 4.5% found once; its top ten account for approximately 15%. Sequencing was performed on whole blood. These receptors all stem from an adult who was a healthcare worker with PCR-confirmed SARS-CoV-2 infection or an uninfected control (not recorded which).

CDR3 bases: TGTGCCAGCAGCTTAGCGCCCTACTACGAGCAGTACTTC. Protein: CASSLAPYYEQYF. The chain uses TRBV7-2 and TRBJ2-7; D call uncertain. CDR1 SGHTA and CDR2 FQGNSA come from the germline V gene. V was shortened by 0 bases and J by 3 bases, with 6 bases between the two germline ends. CDR3 length equals 13 residues.

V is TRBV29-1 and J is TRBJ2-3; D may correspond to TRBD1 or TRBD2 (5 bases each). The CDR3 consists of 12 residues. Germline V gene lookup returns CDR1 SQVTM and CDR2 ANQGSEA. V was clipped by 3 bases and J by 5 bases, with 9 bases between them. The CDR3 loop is CSVDGDGDTQYF. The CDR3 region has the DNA TGCAGCGTTGATGGGGACGGAGATACGCAGTATTTT.

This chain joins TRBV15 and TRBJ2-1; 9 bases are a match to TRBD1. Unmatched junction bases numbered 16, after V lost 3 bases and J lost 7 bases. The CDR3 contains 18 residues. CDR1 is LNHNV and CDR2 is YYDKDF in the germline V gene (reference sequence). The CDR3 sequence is CATSRGTGGEFVLNEQFF. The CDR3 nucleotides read TGTGCCACCAGCAGGGGAACAGGGGGCGAATTTGTCCTGAATGAGCAGTTCTTC.

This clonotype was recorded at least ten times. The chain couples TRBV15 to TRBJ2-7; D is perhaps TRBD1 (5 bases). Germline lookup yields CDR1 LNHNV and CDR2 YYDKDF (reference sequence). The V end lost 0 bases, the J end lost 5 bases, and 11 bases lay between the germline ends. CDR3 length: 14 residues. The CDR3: CATSRDREVHEQYF. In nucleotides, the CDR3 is TGTGCCACCAGCAGAGACAGGGAAGTCCACGAGCAGTACTTC.

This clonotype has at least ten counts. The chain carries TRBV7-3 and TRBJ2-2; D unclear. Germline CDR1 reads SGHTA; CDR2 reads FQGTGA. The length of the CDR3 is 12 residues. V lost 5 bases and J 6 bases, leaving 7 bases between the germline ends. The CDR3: CASSPASGELFF. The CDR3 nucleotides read TGTGCCAGCAGCCCCGCGTCCGGGGAGCTGTTTTTT.

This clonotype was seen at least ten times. The CDR3 coding sequence is TGTGCCAGCAGCTCAGGTGACAGGGGCCGCACAGATACGCAGTATTTT. It translates to CASSSGDRGRTDTQYF. V gene TRBV7-2 combines with J gene TRBJ2-3; 8 nucleotides line up with TRBD1. The trim removed 4 bases at V and 1 base at J, leaving 7 bases unmatched. CDR3 size: 16 residues. Per the germline V gene, CDR1 is SGHTA and CDR2 is FQGNSA.

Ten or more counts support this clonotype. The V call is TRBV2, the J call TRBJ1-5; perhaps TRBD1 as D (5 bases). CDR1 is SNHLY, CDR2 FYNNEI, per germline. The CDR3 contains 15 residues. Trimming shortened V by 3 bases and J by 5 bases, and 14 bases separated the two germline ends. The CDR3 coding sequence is TGTGCCAGCAGTGAGGATGCAGGGAGGCATCAGCCCCAGCATTTT. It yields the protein CASSEDAGRHQPQHF.

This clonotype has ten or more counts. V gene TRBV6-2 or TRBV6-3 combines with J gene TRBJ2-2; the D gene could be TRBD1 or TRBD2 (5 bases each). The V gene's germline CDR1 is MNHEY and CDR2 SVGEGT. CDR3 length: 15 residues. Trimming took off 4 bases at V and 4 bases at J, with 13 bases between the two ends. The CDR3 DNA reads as TGTGCCAGCAGTTCTGAGGGGCAGGCCACCGGGGAGCTGTTTTTT. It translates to CASSSEGQATGELFF.

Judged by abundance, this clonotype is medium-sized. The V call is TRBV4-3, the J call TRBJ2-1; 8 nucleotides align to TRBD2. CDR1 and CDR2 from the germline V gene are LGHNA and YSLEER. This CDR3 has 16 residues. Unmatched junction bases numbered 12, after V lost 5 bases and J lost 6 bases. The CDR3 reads CASSLNLAGNSNEQFF. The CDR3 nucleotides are TGCGCCAGCAGCTTAAATTTAGCGGGAAATTCCAATGAGCAGTTCTTC.

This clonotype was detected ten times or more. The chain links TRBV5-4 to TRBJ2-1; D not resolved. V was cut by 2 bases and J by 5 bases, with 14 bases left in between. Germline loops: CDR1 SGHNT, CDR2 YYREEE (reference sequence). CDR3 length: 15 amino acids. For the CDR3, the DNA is TGTGCCAGCAGCTTCCTAGGTGGCGTAGACAATGAGCAGTTCTTC. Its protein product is CASSFLGGVDNEQFF.

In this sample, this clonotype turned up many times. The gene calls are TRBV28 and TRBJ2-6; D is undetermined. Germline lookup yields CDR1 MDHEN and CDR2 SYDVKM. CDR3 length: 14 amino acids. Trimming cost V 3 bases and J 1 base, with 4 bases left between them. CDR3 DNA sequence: TGTGCCAGCAGTTTGTTATCTGGGGCCAACGTCCTGACTTTC. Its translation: CASSLLSGANVLTF.

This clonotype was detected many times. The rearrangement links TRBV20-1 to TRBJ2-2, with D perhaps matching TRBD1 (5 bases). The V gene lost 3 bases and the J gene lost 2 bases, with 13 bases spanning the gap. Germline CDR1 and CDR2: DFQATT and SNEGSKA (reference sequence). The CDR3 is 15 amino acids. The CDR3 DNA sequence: TGCAGTGCTAGTCTTCTGACAGCAAACACCGGGGAGCTGTTTTTT. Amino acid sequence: CSASLLTANTGELFF.

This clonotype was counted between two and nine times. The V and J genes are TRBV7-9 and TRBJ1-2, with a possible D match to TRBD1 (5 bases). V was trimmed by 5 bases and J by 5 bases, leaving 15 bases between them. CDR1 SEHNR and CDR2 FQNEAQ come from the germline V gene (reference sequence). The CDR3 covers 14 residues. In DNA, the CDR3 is TGTGCCAGCAGCGACTGGGACGGAAGATATGGCTACACCTTC. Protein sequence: CASSDWDGRYGYTF. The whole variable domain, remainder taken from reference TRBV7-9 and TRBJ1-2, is DTGVSQNPRHKITKRGQNVTFRCDPISEHNRLYWYRQTLGQGPEFLTYFQNEAQLEKSRLLSDRFSAERPKGSFSTLEIQRTEQGDSAMYLCASSDWDGRYGYTFGSGTRLTVV.

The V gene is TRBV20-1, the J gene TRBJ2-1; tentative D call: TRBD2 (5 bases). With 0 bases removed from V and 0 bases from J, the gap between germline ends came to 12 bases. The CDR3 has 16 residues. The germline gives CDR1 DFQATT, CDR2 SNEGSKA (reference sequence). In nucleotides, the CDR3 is TGCAGTGCTAGAGATGGTGGACTGCGCTCCTACAATGAGCAGTTCTTC. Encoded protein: CSARDGGLRSYNEQFF.

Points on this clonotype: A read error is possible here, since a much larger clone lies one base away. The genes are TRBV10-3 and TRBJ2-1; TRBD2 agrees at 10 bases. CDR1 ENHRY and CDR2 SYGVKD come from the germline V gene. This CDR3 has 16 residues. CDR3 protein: CAISESGRARYKEQFF. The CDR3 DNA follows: TGTGCCATCAGTGAAAGCGGGAGGGCCCGATACAAAGAGCAGTTCTTC.